This T cell receptor (beta chain) emerged from a study of early stage breast cancer tumors. Overall study: Samples were sequenced at around 10-fold average coverage.

A remark on this clone: What it recognizes is unknown.

Study-wide points: Most shared enriched TCRB sequences were commonly generated ones.

This table comes from immunoSEQ multiplex PCR, and its TCRdb copy is limited to in-frame clones, with some not included. This table holds some 41,000 clones, over 60% found once. V was clipped by 3 bases and J by 0 bases, with 13 bases between them. The CDR3 contains 16 residues. The germline V gene has CDR1 SGHNT and CDR2 YYREEE (reference sequence). Material: blood. This TCR came from a person aged 50-59 years with breast cancer. The chain employs TRBV5-4 and TRBJ2-1; possibly TRBD1 for D (6 bases). The CDR3 here is CASSSGRGSSYNEQFF. CDR3 nucleotide sequence: TGTGCCAGCAGCTCAGGTAGGGGGAGCTCCTACAATGAGCAGTTCTTC.